This TCR beta chain was captured in a study of CD8 T cells in Susac syndrome. RNA in amounts of 0.5 to 1 ug was reverse transcribed with random hexamers. Amplification of TCR beta CDR3 across 54 Vbeta and 13 Jbeta was performed with immunoSEQ multiplex PCR. TCRdb fed the immunoSEQ multiplex PCR reads into MiXCR, producing one record per CDR3 protein. The sample carries roughly 150,000 distinct CDR3 sequences, around 92% recorded once. TEMRA cells were enriched by FACS, while CD8+ and CD4+ T cells were obtained through a negative isolation that was performed magnetically. V lost 3 bases, J lost 4 bases, and 10 bases lay in between. Germline loops: CDR1 SGHRS, CDR2 YFSETQ. This CDR3 comprises 14 residues. Regarding this clonotype: Its specificity is not known.

Study-level points and caveats: That the number of individuals in its TCR sequencing and HLA analysis was relatively small was acknowledged by the study.

Material: CD4+ T cells from PBMCs. V is TRBV5-1 and J is TRBJ2-2; TRBD1 might be the D (6 bases). The sequence came from a human donor in good health. The CDR3 region is CASSWTASTGELFF. As DNA, the CDR3 is TGCGCCAGCAGCTGGACAGCAAGCACCGGGGAGCTGTTTTTT. Supplemented by reference TRBV5-1 and TRBJ2-2, the full variable domain reads KAGVTQTPRYLIKTRGQQVTLSCSPISGHRSVSWYQQTPGQGLQFLFEYFSETQRNKGNFPGRFSGRQFSNSRSEMNVSTLELGDSALYLCASSWTASTGELFFGEGSRLTVL.